The entry below gives a single T cell receptor beta chain sequence along with its context. Its antigen is still unknown. Base qualities were left out, and no much larger clone turns up one base away. This record comes from a study of blood T cell repertoires in COVID-19 (TCRdb year 2020). Some background on the complete study: Samples from collaborators originated in the United States, Italy and Spain and spanned both the acute and convalescent phases of COVID-19. Deeply sampled blood TCRbeta repertoires from subjects exposed to, actively infected with, or recovered from COVID-19 were included in the dataset. Where available, HLA class I and class II types were obtained from metadata supplied by the sample provider rather than from assay-based typing. The sample metadata nearly always contained a de-identified subject ID, COVID-19 status, age in years and sex. The repertoires were released in a freely available public database meant as a resource for research on the immune response to SARS-CoV-2. The samples were drawn from two sources: the first 160 participants of the ongoing ImmuneRACE study, and 1,000 to 1,500 subjects contributed by 6 global collaborators. The prospective study material was composed of cDNA or gDNA derived from T cells, B-cell-depleted T cells, or PBMCs.

CDR1 and CDR2 were assigned from the germline V gene as SGHTA and FQGNSA. V and J are trimmed by 6 bases and 2 bases, and the gene matches miss 7 bases of the junction. The CDR3 holds 16 amino acids from the cysteine to the phenylalanine. The kept DNA is CDR3 alone, 48 bases in frame from the first base. The collaborating institutions used their own protocols to collect whole blood in K2EDTA tubes. Collaborator samples were shipped for TCRbeta analysis as frozen whole blood, isolated PBMCs, or DNA extracted from either sample type. Points the paper makes about the study in general: The quantity of clinical and demographic metadata differed by source and by participant and was supplied without curation.

The immunoSEQ Assay, a bias-controlled multiplex PCR, was used to amplify TCRbeta CDR3 regions from genomic DNA. The authors' pipeline ran thus. The number of nucleated cells in each sample was estimated from the amplification of reference gene primers within the assay. Sequence reads were collapsed and filtered to measure the absolute abundance of every unique TCRbeta CDR3 rearrangement. For each sample, productive Simpson clonality was calculated as the square root of Simpson's diversity index over productive rearrangements. As stored in TCRdb, this immuneACCESS dataset retains in-frame rearrangements with V and J assigned. A fraction of the clones does not appear; measured against another copy, unresolved V genes explain less than half of the discrepancy, and the remainder lacks a known reason. V and J calls and clone size come straight from that table; D and trimming were deduced from the DNA. This sample comprises 40,000 to 50,000 clones, roughly 76% of them detected only once. Of the sample, roughly 28% is held by the ten largest clones.

This sequence was found in a woman between 65 and 79 years old with acute or convalescent COVID-19. Sequencing was done on a sample of peripheral blood. This chain is built from TRBV7-2 and TRBJ2-1, with TRBD2 matching 10 junction bases. The CDR3 corresponds to CASSPRAGGPYNEQFF. The DNA reads TGTGCCAGCAGTCCCCGAGCGGGAGGGCCCTACAATGAGCAGTTCTTC.